This TCR beta chain is from a study of T cell repertoires in MIS-A myocarditis. Data came from immunoSEQ multiplex PCR; TCRdb stores just in-frame clones and leaves some out. The sample shows roughly 12,000 clones, around 83% of them seen only once. Trimming took 3 bases from V and 7 from J, leaving 9 bases between them. The CDR3 sequence is 12 residues long. Germline CDR1 reads ENHRY; CDR2 reads SYGVKD. The TCR sequence derives from a man younger than 35 with fulminant myocarditis from multisystem inflammatory syndrome in adults (MIS-A) after COVID-19. The specimen was right ventricle heart tissue obtained at autopsy. V is TRBV10-3 and J is TRBJ1-1; D is ambiguous. The CDR3 region has the DNA TGTGCCATCAGTGACCGTGGGTATGAAGCTTTCTTT. This translates into CAISDRGYEAFF.